This T cell receptor beta chain derives from a study of CD8 T cells in Susac syndrome. It was with random hexamers that 0.5 to 1 ug RNA was reverse transcribed. Coverage of TCR beta CDR3 amplification by immunoSEQ multiplex PCR extended to 54 Vbeta and 13 Jbeta. TCRdb used MiXCR to reprocess the immunoSEQ multiplex PCR reads, holding one entry per CDR3 protein. Of approximately 90,000 distinct CDR3 sequences listed, approximately 92% are singletons. Of note for this clonotype: No antigen is known for it.

The authors sequenced TCR beta from blood CD8+ and CD4+ T cells. The CDR3 has 15 amino acids. Germline loops: CDR1 LNHNV, CDR2 YYDKDF (reference sequence). The germline V and J ends were trimmed by 0 bases and 1 base, with 9 bases remaining between them. Findings of the study overall: The relatively small number of individuals in the TCR sequencing and HLA analysis was acknowledged by the study.

The sequence came from a human donor in good health. This chain connects TRBV15 to TRBJ2-5; D not resolved. The sequenced sample consisted of CD8+ T cells from PBMCs. The CDR3 nucleotides read TGTGCCACCAGCAGAGATGGAACGGCCCAAGAGACCCAGTACTTC. Protein product: CATSRDGTAQETQYF.